This is a list of T cell receptor beta chains from one sample in a study of HIV-infected children after antiretroviral therapy interruption. TCRdb fed the 3' RACE reads into MiXCR, producing one record per CDR3 protein. Here the sample spans around 15,000 distinct CDR3 sequences, about 3.7% being singletons. The sequencing used CD45RA+ CD4+ T cells from PBMCs, collected from a donor given antiretroviral therapy, either interrupted or continuous. These receptor sequences come from a child aged 2 to 17 with HIV. CDR3s include the opening cysteine and the closing phenylalanine or tryptophan. The order of the fields is V gene, D gene, clone size, J gene, CDR3 protein, CDR3 DNA. A D gene is named only where the DNA matches it firmly. Size values are once, few and many counts, or a class for expanded clones, and some rows have none.

V gene: TRBV20-1
D gene: .
clone size: few
J gene: TRBJ1-1
CDR3 protein: CSARWRDTEAFF
CDR3 DNA: TGCAGTGCCCGCTGGAGGGACACTGAAGCTTTCTTT

V gene: TRBV20-1
D gene: .
clone size: many
J gene: TRBJ2-3
CDR3 protein: CSASPVADTQYF
CDR3 DNA: TGCAGTGCTAGTCCCGTCGCAGATACGCAGTATTTT

V gene: TRBV27
D gene: TRBD1
clone size: many
J gene: TRBJ2-7
CDR3 protein: CASSAYRGLFSEQYF
CDR3 DNA: TGTGCCAGCAGTGCCTACAGGGGGCTATTCAGCGAGCAGTATTTC

V gene: TRBV28
D gene: TRBD1
clone size: many
J gene: TRBJ1-2
CDR3 protein: CATDTGGVYGYTF
CDR3 DNA: TGTGCCACCGACACAGGGGGTGTCTATGGCTACACCTTC

V gene: TRBV2
D gene: .
clone size: many
J gene: TRBJ1-6
CDR3 protein: CASSEVRRDSPLHF
CDR3 DNA: TGTGCCAGCAGTGAAGTTCGAAGGGATTCACCCCTCCACTTT

V gene: TRBV6-5
D gene: TRBD2
clone size: many
J gene: TRBJ2-5
CDR3 protein: CASSLAGVEETQYF
CDR3 DNA: TGTGCCAGCAGCCTAGCGGGAGTGGAGGAGACCCAGTACTTC

V gene: TRBV5-1
D gene: .
clone size: many
J gene: TRBJ1-1
CDR3 protein: CASSLNVAGPGNTEAFF
CDR3 DNA: TGCGCCAGCAGCTTGAATGTAGCAGGGCCTGGTAACACTGAAGCTTTCTTT

V gene: TRBV9
D gene: .
clone size: many
J gene: TRBJ1-2
CDR3 protein: CASSPFGGPVYGYTF
CDR3 DNA: TGTGCCAGCAGCCCCTTTGGAGGTCCGGTATATGGCTACACCTTC

V gene: TRBV6-2/TRBV6-3
D gene: .
clone size: few
J gene: TRBJ1-5
CDR3 protein: CASSFRSDRVRTGQPQHF
CDR3 DNA: TGTGCCAGCAGTTTTAGAAGTGATAGAGTCAGGACGGGGCAGCCCCAGCATTTT

V gene: TRBV20-1
D gene: TRBD1
clone size: many
J gene: TRBJ2-3
CDR3 protein: CSAPPGTGSTDTQYF
CDR3 DNA: TGCAGTGCTCCACCCGGGACAGGGAGCACAGATACGCAGTATTTT

V gene: TRBV28
D gene: .
clone size: many
J gene: TRBJ1-2
CDR3 protein: CASSTSRGYTF
CDR3 DNA: TGTGCCAGCAGTACCAGCAGAGGCTACACCTTC

V gene: TRBV7-2
D gene: .
clone size: medium-sized
J gene: TRBJ2-7
CDR3 protein: CASSSQGGYEQYF
CDR3 DNA: TGTGCCAGCAGCTCCCAGGGGGGGTACGAGCAGTACTTC

V gene: TRBV28
D gene: .
clone size: large
J gene: TRBJ2-6
CDR3 protein: CASSSPQGGSGANVLTF
CDR3 DNA: TGTGCCAGCAGTTCACCCCAGGGAGGATCTGGGGCCAACGTCCTGACTTTC

V gene: TRBV14
D gene: .
clone size: medium-sized
J gene: TRBJ1-6
CDR3 protein: CASSQGSSGTVSSYNSPLHF
CDR3 DNA: TGTGCCAGCAGCCAAGGCAGTTCCGGAACTGTTAGCTCCTATAATTCACCCCTCCACTTT

V gene: TRBV2
D gene: TRBD1
clone size: many
J gene: TRBJ1-2
CDR3 protein: CASSPDRGGKGGYTF
CDR3 DNA: TGTGCCAGCAGCCCGGACAGGGGAGGAAAAGGAGGCTACACCTTC

V gene: TRBV20-1
D gene: .
clone size: many
J gene: TRBJ1-4
CDR3 protein: CSASDPGGSEKLFF
CDR3 DNA: TGCAGTGCTTCCGACCCGGGGGGAAGCGAAAAACTGTTTTTT

V gene: TRBV24-1
D gene: .
clone size: medium-sized
J gene: TRBJ2-3
CDR3 protein: CATSDNTSTDTQYF
CDR3 DNA: TGTGCCACCAGTGATAACACGTCCACAGATACGCAGTATTTT

V gene: TRBV29-1
D gene: TRBD1
clone size: many
J gene: TRBJ2-1
CDR3 protein: CSAWGQGAGNEQFF
CDR3 DNA: TGCAGCGCTTGGGGACAGGGGGCAGGCAATGAGCAGTTCTTC

V gene: TRBV9
D gene: .
clone size: many
J gene: TRBJ2-7
CDR3 protein: CASSRSDHEQYF
CDR3 DNA: TGTGCCAGCAGCCGATCCGACCACGAGCAGTACTTC

V gene: TRBV18
D gene: .
clone size: many
J gene: TRBJ1-2
CDR3 protein: CASSPTVWDRWEYGYTF
CDR3 DNA: TGTGCCAGCTCACCGACAGTTTGGGACCGGTGGGAGTATGGCTACACCTTC

V gene: TRBV12-3/TRBV12-4
D gene: .
clone size: many
J gene: TRBJ2-7
CDR3 protein: CASSLDWGSSYEQYF
CDR3 DNA: TGTGCCAGCAGCTTGGACTGGGGGAGCTCCTATGAACAGTACTTC

V gene: TRBV20-1
D gene: .
clone size: many
J gene: TRBJ1-1
CDR3 protein: CSARDQRLNTEAFF
CDR3 DNA: TGCAGTGCTAGAGATCAGAGACTGAACACTGAAGCTTTCTTT

V gene: TRBV6-1
D gene: .
clone size: many
J gene: TRBJ1-1
CDR3 protein: CASGSAGWTNTEAFF
CDR3 DNA: TGTGCCAGTGGATCGGCAGGGTGGACCAACACTGAAGCTTTCTTT

V gene: TRBV12-3/TRBV12-4
D gene: .
clone size: many
J gene: TRBJ1-1
CDR3 protein: CASRRAGTHTEAFF
CDR3 DNA: TGTGCCAGCAGGAGGGCAGGGACTCACACTGAAGCTTTCTTT

V gene: TRBV20-1
D gene: .
clone size: few
J gene: TRBJ2-3
CDR3 protein: CSAPTRFDTQYF
CDR3 DNA: TGCAGTGCTCCGACTAGATTTGATACGCAGTATTTT

V gene: TRBV5-6
D gene: TRBD2
clone size: many
J gene: TRBJ2-7
CDR3 protein: CASSGGRLTSGGAGEQYF
CDR3 DNA: TGTGCCAGCAGCGGGGGACGGTTGACTAGCGGGGGGGCAGGGGAGCAGTACTTC

V gene: TRBV27
D gene: .
clone size: many
J gene: TRBJ2-3
CDR3 protein: CASSPFTLDSTDTQYF
CDR3 DNA: TGTGCCAGCAGTCCCTTTACCCTGGATAGCACAGATACGCAGTATTTT

V gene: TRBV18
D gene: .
clone size: few
J gene: TRBJ1-1
CDR3 protein: CASSSQDRVTEAFF
CDR3 DNA: TGTGCCAGCTCATCACAGGATCGAGTCACTGAAGCTTTCTTT

V gene: TRBV5-6
D gene: .
clone size: many
J gene: TRBJ1-2
CDR3 protein: CASSNRGNYGYTF
CDR3 DNA: TGTGCCAGCAGCAATAGGGGGAACTATGGCTACACCTTC

V gene: TRBV29-1
D gene: .
clone size: medium-sized
J gene: TRBJ1-1
CDR3 protein: CSGYSMNTEAFF
CDR3 DNA: TGCAGCGGATACAGCATGAACACTGAAGCTTTCTTT

V gene: TRBV3-1
D gene: .
clone size: many
J gene: TRBJ1-5
CDR3 protein: CASSQVGVSQPQHF
CDR3 DNA: TGTGCCAGCAGCCAAGTGGGGGTAAGTCAGCCCCAGCATTTT

V gene: TRBV5-1
D gene: .
clone size: .
J gene: TRBJ1-1
CDR3 protein: CASSLGPQAFF
CDR3 DNA: TGCGCCAGCAGCTTGGGACCTCAAGCTTTCTTT

V gene: TRBV7-2
D gene: .
clone size: few
J gene: TRBJ2-1
CDR3 protein: CASSLGGYEQFF
CDR3 DNA: TGTGCCAGCAGCTTAGGGGGATACGAGCAGTTCTTC

V gene: TRBV28
D gene: .
clone size: medium-sized
J gene: TRBJ2-3
CDR3 protein: CASELANTDTQYF
CDR3 DNA: TGTGCCAGTGAACTAGCTAACACAGATACGCAGTATTTT

V gene: TRBV5-1
D gene: .
clone size: many
J gene: TRBJ2-5
CDR3 protein: CASSEGQSQETQYF
CDR3 DNA: TGCGCCAGCAGCGAAGGACAATCCCAAGAGACCCAGTACTTC

V gene: TRBV11-2
D gene: .
clone size: many
J gene: TRBJ2-7
CDR3 protein: CASSPTWGTYEQYF
CDR3 DNA: TGTGCCAGCAGCCCGACCTGGGGTACCTACGAGCAGTACTTC

V gene: TRBV29-1
D gene: .
clone size: many
J gene: TRBJ2-1
CDR3 protein: CSVHDVSSYNEQFF
CDR3 DNA: TGCAGCGTTCACGACGTGAGCTCCTACAATGAGCAGTTCTTC

V gene: TRBV20-1
D gene: TRBD1
clone size: many
J gene: TRBJ2-7
CDR3 protein: CSAWGTGLYEQYF
CDR3 DNA: TGCAGTGCCTGGGGGACAGGACTTTACGAGCAGTACTTC

V gene: TRBV6-2/TRBV6-3
D gene: .
clone size: many
J gene: TRBJ1-6
CDR3 protein: CASRVDGYNSPLHF
CDR3 DNA: TGTGCCAGCAGAGTGGACGGTTATAATTCACCCCTCCACTTT

V gene: TRBV6-1
D gene: .
clone size: many
J gene: TRBJ1-5
CDR3 protein: CASRWVRGLGNQPQHF
CDR3 DNA: TGTGCCAGCAGGTGGGTTCGTGGACTGGGCAATCAGCCCCAGCATTTT

V gene: TRBV20-1
D gene: .
clone size: many
J gene: TRBJ1-5
CDR3 protein: CSGLIGDQPQHF
CDR3 DNA: TGCAGTGGCCTGATTGGCGATCAGCCCCAGCATTTT

V gene: TRBV5-1
D gene: .
clone size: many
J gene: TRBJ2-5
CDR3 protein: CASSSPERQGGETQYF
CDR3 DNA: TGCGCCAGCAGCTCGCCAGAAAGACAGGGAGGAGAGACCCAGTACTTC

V gene: TRBV9
D gene: .
clone size: many
J gene: TRBJ1-1
CDR3 protein: CASSPRSNTEAFF
CDR3 DNA: TGTGCCAGCAGCCCCCGCTCAAACACTGAAGCTTTCTTT

V gene: TRBV10-3
D gene: .
clone size: many
J gene: TRBJ2-7
CDR3 protein: CAIAKDYEQYF
CDR3 DNA: TGTGCCATCGCAAAGGACTACGAGCAGTACTTC

V gene: TRBV6-1
D gene: TRBD1
clone size: few
J gene: TRBJ2-5
CDR3 protein: CASSERTGGREETQYF
CDR3 DNA: TGTGCCAGCAGTGAGCGGACAGGGGGGAGGGAAGAGACCCAGTACTTC

V gene: TRBV25-1
D gene: TRBD2
clone size: many
J gene: TRBJ2-3
CDR3 protein: CASSGSGGSTDTQYF
CDR3 DNA: TGTGCCAGCAGTGGTAGCGGGGGCAGCACAGATACGCAGTATTTT

V gene: TRBV7-8
D gene: .
clone size: medium-sized
J gene: TRBJ2-3
CDR3 protein: CASRTTGASVKPNTDTQYF
CDR3 DNA: TGTGCCAGCAGAACTACAGGGGCTAGCGTAAAACCTAACACAGATACGCAGTATTTT